Following are 14 T cell receptor beta chains from one sample sequenced in a study of T cells in tuberculosis. Some clones are missing from TCRdb's copy, which holds only in-frame ones; the method was immunoSEQ multiplex PCR. The profile covers about 29,000 clones, with about 90% appearing a single time and roughly 6.1% taken by the ten largest. Sequenced material: PBMCs. These receptors were obtained from a donor aged 10-35 years with latent tuberculosis or without tuberculosis infection.

This chain links TRBV25-1 with TRBJ2-2, with D perhaps TRBD1 (5 bases). The CDR3 totals 15 residues. Germline V gene data show CDR1 as MGHDK and CDR2 as SYGVNS. The V and J ends lost 3 bases and 6 bases respectively, with 14 bases between them. The CDR3 here is CASSDFQGFAGELFF. As DNA, the CDR3 is TGTGCCAGCAGTGATTTCCAGGGTTTTGCCGGGGAGCTGTTTTTT.

The V call is TRBV5-6, the J call TRBJ2-3; D is unresolved. The CDR3 extends over 13 amino acids. The V end was cut by 3 bases, the J end by 0 bases, with 5 bases between. Germline V gene lookup returns CDR1 SGHDT and CDR2 YYEEEE. CDR3 loop: CASSSTSTDTQYF. CDR3 nucleotides: TGTGCCAGCAGCTCAACTAGCACAGATACGCAGTATTTT.

This chain connects TRBV6-5 to TRBJ1-1; 7 positions match TRBD1. The CDR3 spans 16 residues. The J segment lost 1 base and the V segment lost 1 base, leaving 6 bases of the junction unmatched. Germline values: CDR1 MNHEY, CDR2 SVGAGI. CDR3 sequence (DNA): TGTGCCAGCAGTTACTTCGGGGACAGCCGGAACACTGAAGCTTTCTTT. Encoded protein: CASSYFGDSRNTEAFF.

The rearrangement joins TRBV7-7 to TRBJ2-3; 14 bases line up with TRBD2. The CDR3 is made up of 16 amino acids. CDR1 and CDR2 (germline): SSHAT, FNYEAQ (reference sequence). Germline trimming cut 5 bases from V and 6 bases from J; bases unmatched to any gene: 7. The CDR3, as DNA: TGTGCCAGCAGCGCGACTAGCGGGGGGGCCGAGGATACGCAGTATTTT. This encodes CASSATSGGAEDTQYF. The variable domain in full, with the rest retrieved from reference TRBV7-7 and TRBJ2-3, is GAGVSQSPRYKVTKRGQDVTLRCDPISSHATLYWYQQALGQGPEFLTYFNYEAQPDKSGLPSDRFSAERPEGSISTLTIQRTEQRDSAMYRCASSATSGGAEDTQYFGPGTRLTVL.

The chain links TRBV6-1 to TRBJ2-3; 9 nucleotides line up with TRBD1. The CDR3 consists of 14 residues. The V gene's germline CDR1 is MNHNS and CDR2 SASEGT. The junction had 9 bases not matched to a gene; V was cut back by 7 bases and J by 7 bases. CDR3 protein: CASTTTGGENTQYF. In DNA form, the CDR3 reads TGTGCCAGCACCACCACAGGGGGCGAAAATACGCAGTATTTT.

This chain uses TRBV5-1 with TRBJ2-7; D is uncertain. Deletions cut 4 bases from V and 1 base from J, with 6 bases between. CDR3 size: 12 residues. Looked up from germline, CDR1 is SGHRS and CDR2 is YFSETQ. This CDR3 reads CASSHNSYEQYF. Here the CDR3 DNA reads TGCGCCAGCAGCCACAATTCCTACGAGCAGTACTTC.

The chain couples TRBV28 to TRBJ2-1, with 9 nucleotides matching TRBD1. The CDR3 totals 14 residues. After removal of 7 bases from V and 3 bases from J, the junction contained 4 bases not matched to a gene. CDR1 is MDHEN, CDR2 SYDVKM, per germline. The CDR3 region has the DNA TGTGCCAGCACCGGGACAGGGAGCTACAATGAGCAGTTCTTC. This translates into CASTGTGSYNEQFF.

The rearrangement joins TRBV4-3 to TRBJ2-7; 8 nucleotides agree with TRBD2. J was trimmed by 1 base and V by 5 bases; bases with no gene match: 7. Germline-derived CDR1 and CDR2 are LGHNA and YSLEER. This CDR3 is 15 amino acids long. Written as DNA, the CDR3 is TGCGCCAGCAGCTTCGAACGGGGGGGGTCCTACGAGCAGTACTTC. The encoded protein is CASSFERGGSYEQYF.

The chain links TRBV7-3 to TRBJ1-1; weak D call: TRBD1 (5 bases). The length of the CDR3 is 13 residues. V dropped 5 bases and J dropped 1 base, with 8 bases sitting between them. Germline CDR1 SGHTA, CDR2 FQGTGA. CDR3 DNA: TGTGCCAGCAGCGTCCAGGGGAACACTGAAGCTTTCTTT. Its protein is CASSVQGNTEAFF.

The CDR3 nucleotides are TGTGCCAGCAGCTTTGTGTCCGGGAGGAATGAGCAGTTCTTC. Its translation is CASSFVSGRNEQFF. This chain joins TRBV11-2 and TRBJ2-1; the match to TRBD2 covers 7 bases. The germline CDR1 and CDR2 sequences are SGHAT and FQNNGV. This CDR3 region has 14 residues. J lost 7 bases, V lost 3 bases, and 6 bases had no gene match.

The CDR3 nucleotides read TGTGCCAGCAGGGAGAACTACGAGCAGTACTTC. This encodes CASRENYEQYF. The genes are TRBV28 and TRBJ2-7; D gene unclear. Per the germline V gene, CDR1 is MDHEN and CDR2 is SYDVKM. V lost 6 bases and J 3 bases, leaving 6 bases between the germline ends. CDR3 length equals 11 residues.

The rearrangement uses TRBV29-1 and TRBJ1-2; D might be TRBD1 (5 bases). The CDR3 sequence is 14 residues long. Trimming took 3 bases from V and 4 from J, leaving 15 bases between them. CDR1 is SQVTM and CDR2 is ANQGSEA in the germline V gene. The CDR3 is CSVDLVQGGYGYTF. The CDR3 DNA is TGCAGCGTTGATTTGGTGCAGGGCGGCTATGGCTACACCTTC.

This chain links TRBV6-5 with TRBJ1-6; D is perhaps TRBD1 (6 bases). The CDR3 consists of 15 residues. Trimming removed 6 bases at V and 6 bases at J, with 15 bases between. CDR1 is MNHEY and CDR2 is SVGAGI in the germline V gene. DNA of the CDR3: TGTGCCAGCAGGGTGGGACATCGCCTTAATTCACCCCTCCACTTT. Translating gives CASRVGHRLNSPLHF.

The chain is built from TRBV28 and TRBJ1-4, with 11 nucleotides matching TRBD1. Germline V CDR1 and CDR2: MDHEN, SYDVKM. The trim removed 6 bases at V and 8 bases at J, leaving 5 bases unmatched. This CDR3 contains 14 residues. The CDR3, as DNA: TGTGCCAGCAGGTTCCGGGACAGGGGGGAAAAACTGTTTTTT. Its translation is CASRFRDRGEKLFF. The variable domain in full, completed from reference TRBV28 and TRBJ1-4, reads DVKVTQSSRYLVKRTGEKVFLECVQDMDHENMFWYRQDPGLGLRLIYFSYDVKMKEKGDIPEGYSVSREKKERFSLILESASTNQTSMYLCASRFRDRGEKLFFGSGTQLSVL.